This is a list of T cell receptor beta chains from one sample in a study of CD8 T cells in Susac syndrome. MiXCR, applied by TCRdb to the immunoSEQ multiplex PCR reads, yields one record per CDR3 protein. This table holds about 200,000 distinct CDR3 sequences, about 95% found once. Sequenced sample: CD4+ T cells from PBMCs. Receptor source: a human donor with multiple sclerosis. The CDR3 runs from the conserved cysteine through the conserved F or W. A D gene is named only where the DNA matches it firmly. Size is stated for part of the rows, as once, few or many counts, or as a class when the clone is expanded.

TRBV24-1	.	TRBJ1-1	.	TGTGCCACCAGTGATGAGACAGACGAAGCTTTCTTT	CATSDETDEAFF
TRBV14	.	TRBJ2-5	.	TGTGCCAGCAGCCAGTCAATTTCGGTGGGGACCCAGTACTTC	CASSQSISVGTQYF
TRBV4-2	once	TRBJ2-3	.	TGTGCCAGCAGCCAGGGAACCCTGGCCGATACGCAGTATTTT	CASSQGTLADTQYF
TRBV12-3/TRBV12-4	.	TRBJ2-1	.	TGTGCCAGCAGTTCGGGTCGGGGGCAGTTCTTC	CASSSGRGQFF
TRBV18	.	TRBJ2-7	TRBD1	TGTGCCAGCTCTCCGACAGGGCGCGAGCAGTACTTC	CASSPTGREQYF
TRBV29-1	.	TRBJ1-6	.	TGCAGCACTCAGGCGGGGCTGGGTTCACCCCTCCACTTT	CSTQAGLGSPLHF
TRBV25-1	.	TRBJ2-5	.	TGTGCCAGTACGAGGGAGACTCAAGAGACCCAGTACTTC	CASTRETQETQYF
TRBV3-1	.	TRBJ1-1	.	TGTGCCAGCAGCCAAGATAGGACTGAAGCTTTCTTT	CASSQDRTEAFF
TRBV3-1	.	TRBJ2-7	TRBD2	TGTGCCAGCAGGCCTAGCGGCAGCTCCTACGAGCAGTACTTC	CASRPSGSSYEQYF
TRBV18	.	TRBJ2-7	TRBD1	TGTGCCAGCTCACTAACGACAGGGGAGTACGAGCAGTACTTC	CASSLTTGEYEQYF
TRBV30	.	TRBJ2-5	.	TGTGCCTGGGGCCGACTGCAAGAGACCCAGTACTTC	CAWGRLQETQYF
TRBV29-1	.	TRBJ2-3	TRBD2	TGCAGCGTTGAGATCAGCGGGGCAGATACGCAGTATTTT	CSVEISGADTQYF
TRBV30	.	TRBJ2-7	.	TGTGCCTGGAGTCCCGTGCAGTACTTC	CAWSPVQYF
TRBV30	.	TRBJ1-1	.	TGTGCCTGGGAAAGGGCTTTCTTT	CAWERAFF
TRBV5-1	.	TRBJ2-7	TRBD2	TGCGCCAGCAGCTTGATAGCGGGGCAGGCCTACGAGCAGTACTTC	CASSLIAGQAYEQYF
TRBV2	.	TRBJ2-6	.	TGTGCCAGCAGTGTACAACTCGGAGGGGCCAACGTCCTGACTTTC	CASSVQLGGANVLTF
TRBV29-1	.	TRBJ2-3	.	TGCAGCGTTCGACCGGGACCAAAGGGCCCAGATACGCAGTATTTT	CSVRPGPKGPDTQYF
TRBV13	few	TRBJ1-5	.	TGTGCCAGCAGCTCAAGAACAGGAGGAAATCAGCCCCAGCATTTT	CASSSRTGGNQPQHF
TRBV24-1	.	TRBJ2-5	TRBD2	TGTGCCACCAGTGAGGCTAGCGGGACAGCAGAGACCCAGTACTTC	CATSEASGTAETQYF
TRBV29-1	.	TRBJ1-2	.	TGCAGCGTTGAAGAGGGTTCCGGCTATGGCTACACCTTC	CSVEEGSGYGYTF
TRBV3-1	few	TRBJ2-5	.	TGTGCCAGCAGCCAGGCCCAAGAGACCCAGTACTTC	CASSQAQETQYF
TRBV20-1	.	TRBJ2-7	.	TGCAGTGCTACCGGCGGGGGCCCCCGAGAATACGAGCAGTACTTC	CSATGGGPREYEQYF
TRBV3-1	.	TRBJ1-4	TRBD1	TGTGCCAGCAGCCAACACGACAGGGGGAGTATTGAAAAACTGTTTTTT	CASSQHDRGSIEKLFF
TRBV29-1	.	TRBJ2-5	.	TGCAGCGTTGAAGAGAGGCTAGCGGAGACCCAGTACTTC	CSVEERLAETQYF
TRBV6-6	.	TRBJ1-1	.	TGTGCCAGCAGTCCTGATGGGAACACTGAAGCTTTCTTT	CASSPDGNTEAFF
TRBV9	.	TRBJ2-1	TRBD1	TGTGCCAGCAGCGTAGGGGGACAGAACAATGAGCAGTTCTTC	CASSVGGQNNEQFF
TRBV3-1	.	TRBJ1-2	.	TGTGCCAGCAGCCTCCGGACAATCACAGGCTACACCTTC	CASSLRTITGYTF
TRBV27	.	TRBJ1-2	.	TGTGCCAGCAGTCTGAGGCCGTTCTATGGCTACACCTTC	CASSLRPFYGYTF
TRBV29-1	.	TRBJ1-1	TRBD1	TGCAGCGTTGAGGGCGGACAGGGGGCCTACACTGAAGCTTTCTTT	CSVEGGQGAYTEAFF
TRBV3-1	.	TRBJ2-3	.	TGTGCCAGCAGCCCGGGGAGTATGAGTGTGCCAGATACGCAGTATTTT	CASSPGSMSVPDTQYF
TRBV7-9	.	TRBJ2-3	.	TGTGCCAGCAGCAGCACAAGGAGTGGAACGCAGTATTTT	CASSSTRSGTQYF
TRBV6-6	.	TRBJ2-7	TRBD1	TGTGCCACCCGAACCGGGACAGCGAACTCCTACGAGCAGTACTTC	CATRTGTANSYEQYF
TRBV30	.	TRBJ2-5	.	TGTGCCTGGAGTCCCCGTGGGACGTGGAAGACCCAGTACTTC	CAWSPRGTWKTQYF
TRBV4-1	.	TRBJ2-3	.	TGCGCCAGCAGCCAAGGACTAGATTTTGCAGATACGCAGTATTTT	CASSQGLDFADTQYF
TRBV19	.	TRBJ2-1	TRBD2	TGTGCCAGTAGTATACCGCGGGGGGGTTACAATGAGCAGTTCTTC	CASSIPRGGYNEQFF
TRBV10-3	.	TRBJ2-5	TRBD1	TGTGCCATCGGACAGGGGGCAAATTTAGCGGTAGAGACCCAGTACTTC	CAIGQGANLAVETQYF
TRBV30	.	TRBJ1-5	.	TGTGCCTGGAGTGAGGCAGGGAATCAGCCCCAGCATTTT	CAWSEAGNQPQHF
TRBV15	.	TRBJ2-1	TRBD2	TGTGCCACCAGCAGAGATGGGGGGGTTATGAATGAGCAGTTCTTC	CATSRDGGVMNEQFF
TRBV2	once	TRBJ2-1	TRBD2	TGTGCCACCAGCAGAAGCGGGAGTTGGGATGAGCAGTTCTTC	CATSRSGSWDEQFF
TRBV5-1	.	TRBJ2-5	TRBD2	TGCGCCAGCAGCCCGGGACTAGCGGGGATCCAAGAGACCCAGTACTTC	CASSPGLAGIQETQYF
TRBV3-1	.	TRBJ2-7	TRBD1	TGTGCCAGCAGCCACGGGACAGGGCGTAGGTTCGAGCAGTACTTC	CASSHGTGRRFEQYF
TRBV2	.	TRBJ2-3	TRBD1	TGTGCCAGCAGGGACAGGGAGGGCACAGATACGCAGTATTTT	CASRDREGTDTQYF
TRBV12-3/TRBV12-4	.	TRBJ2-7	.	TGTGCCAGCAGTTCTGGTCGACCCTACGAGCAGTACTTC	CASSSGRPYEQYF
TRBV24-1	.	TRBJ2-1	TRBD2	TGTGCCACCAGTGATGCTAGCGGGTACAATGAGCAGTTCTTC	CATSDASGYNEQFF
TRBV2	.	TRBJ1-5	.	TGTGCCAGCAGCGAAGCGCTGAGGCCCCAGCATTTT	CASSEALRPQHF
TRBV12-3/TRBV12-4	.	TRBJ2-1	.	TGTGCCAGCAGTTTAGGGGGAACCTTTGAGCAGTTCTTC	CASSLGGTFEQFF
TRBV29-1	.	TRBJ1-5	.	TGCAGCGTTGCAGAGACTTTGGACCAGCCCCAGCATTTT	CSVAETLDQPQHF
TRBV3-1	.	TRBJ2-2	.	TGTGCCAGCAGCCAGACCCTTGCCGGGGAGCTGTTTTTT	CASSQTLAGELFF
TRBV2	.	TRBJ2-2	.	TGTGCCAGCACCCTGAGGAGGGGCGCGAACACCGGGGAGCTGTTTTTT	CASTLRRGANTGELFF
TRBV19	.	TRBJ2-6	.	TGTGCCAGTACTACAGGGATCTCTGGGGCCAACGTCCTGACTTTC	CASTTGISGANVLTF
TRBV20-1	.	TRBJ2-3	TRBD2	TGCAGTGCAACGGGACTAGCGGGAGGAGATACGCAGTATTTT	CSATGLAGGDTQYF
TRBV3-1	few	TRBJ2-1	.	TGTGCCAGCAGCCAGGGAAATGAGCAGTTCTTC	CASSQGNEQFF
TRBV10-3	.	TRBJ2-5	TRBD1	TGTGCCATCAGGTCGACAGGGGAAGAGACCCAGTACTTC	CAIRSTGEETQYF
TRBV24-1	.	TRBJ1-5	.	TGTGCCACCAGTGACGCGGGTTTGAGCAATCAGCCCCAGCATTTT	CATSDAGLSNQPQHF
TRBV6-6	.	TRBJ2-7	.	TGTGCCAGCAGTTCCGCCGGGACTGGCTACGAGCAGTACTTC	CASSSAGTGYEQYF